This T cell receptor beta chain was recorded in a study of cytomegalovirus exposure and HLA in healthy donors. Trimming removed 1 base at V and 5 bases at J, with 17 bases between. Germline-derived CDR1 and CDR2 are GTSNPN and SVGIG (reference sequence). This CDR3 spans 15 amino acids. Only in-frame clones appear in the TCRdb table, and some are missing; sequencing was by immunoSEQ multiplex PCR. Of about 360,000 clones in the sample, roughly 90% were seen once. J is TRBJ2-5 and V is TRBV30; D is possibly TRBD1 (6 bases). This sequence originates from a woman younger than 35 in good health and CMV-seronegative. Sequencing was carried out using PBMCs. The CDR3 here is CAWSGRATTGETQYF. CDR3 DNA sequence: TGTGCCTGGAGTGGTCGGGCGACAACAGGGGAGACCCAGTACTTC.